A selection of T cell receptor beta chains follows, all from one sample in a study of blood T cell repertoires in COVID-19. Clones were read by immunoSEQ multiplex PCR, and TCRdb kept only the in-frame ones, dropping some. This repertoire shows 150,000 to 200,000 clones, 80% to 90% found once; its top ten account for 9.5% to 15%. The sample comprised peripheral blood. These TCRs come from a woman aged 80 or over with COVID-19, enrolled during active disease. Both conserved end residues are trimmed from each CDR3. Where a row states a size, it is once, few, many or the class of an expanded clone; other rows omit it.

length: 14
V: TRBV21-1
size: once
CDR3: ASSTWTRGASYEQY

length: 14
V: TRBV19
size: NA
CDR3: ASSPREGKSSYEQY

length: 12
V: TRBV18
size: NA
CDR3: ASSSGTGDRELF

length: 13
V: TRBV5-1
size: NA
CDR3: ASSLEAGIYYEQY

length: 13
V: TRBV28
size: NA
CDR3: ASSLEGAPWDEQF

length: 13
V: TRBV19
size: NA
CDR3: ASSIERTGPYGYT

length: 12
V: TRBV7-8
size: NA
CDR3: ASIRDRKNSPLH

length: 13
V: TRBV9
size: NA
CDR3: ASSGTEGAGEKLF

length: 14
V: TRBV21-1
size: NA
CDR3: ASSKGWTAHTDTQY

length: 13
V: TRBV7-9
size: NA
CDR3: ASSLRGRTQETQY

length: 13
V: TRBV10-2
size: NA
CDR3: ASDDRAGGKNIQY

length: 12
V: TRBV3-1/TRBV3-2
size: NA
CDR3: ASSPPGQVYEQY

length: 13
V: TRBV11-2
size: NA
CDR3: ASSRLRGGTNEQF

length: 14
V: TRBV5-1
size: NA
CDR3: ASSLGQAPNTGELF

length: 13
V: TRBV14
size: once
CDR3: ASSAPGRNYNEQF

length: 12
V: TRBV6-5
size: few
CDR3: ASSGTSGSYEQY

length: 14
V: TRBV28
size: NA
CDR3: ASSLLGRAYNQPQH

length: 11
V: TRBV5-3
size: NA
CDR3: ARSPVRGKKLF

length: 12
V: TRBV5-1
size: NA
CDR3: ASSAGPGANVLT

length: 15
V: TRBV15
size: NA
CDR3: ATSRDPLAGNQETQY

length: 13
V: TRBV11-3
size: NA
CDR3: ASSLEGTGGYGYT

length: 11
V: TRBV10-3
size: NA
CDR3: AISQTENTEAF

length: 12
V: TRBV7-8
size: NA
CDR3: ASSLLGRYQPQH

length: 10
V: TRBV7-9
size: NA
CDR3: ASSLARGEQY

length: 15
V: TRBV18
size: NA
CDR3: ASSPTPGDGTNYGYT

length: 10
V: TRBV12-3/TRBV12-4
size: NA
CDR3: ASTQGAGELF

length: 13
V: TRBV3-1/TRBV3-2
size: once
CDR3: ASSQGQGGGNTIY

length: 11
V: TRBV7-8
size: NA
CDR3: ASSLGQIYEQY

length: 15
V: TRBV7-2
size: NA
CDR3: ASSLDRTGAATDTQY

length: 13
V: TRBV5-4
size: NA
CDR3: ASSPPFRGNDGYT

length: 13
V: TRBV11-3
size: few
CDR3: ASSLDPTGQGGYT

length: 13
V: TRBV5-1
size: NA
CDR3: ASSLQGGGVETQY

length: 15
V: TRBV19
size: NA
CDR3: ASSQPGQGPTNEKLF

length: 13
V: TRBV4-2
size: NA
CDR3: ASSQEGDRGKPQH

length: 10
V: TRBV19
size: NA
CDR3: ASSAGPTEAF

length: 14
V: TRBV9
size: NA
CDR3: ASSVVLGAKYNEQF

length: 14
V: TRBV3-1/TRBV3-2
size: NA
CDR3: ASSPYTTGPQETQY

length: 14
V: TRBV11-2
size: few
CDR3: ASSLLGGLGNYGYT

length: 13
V: TRBV11-3
size: NA
CDR3: ASSIQASGANVLT

length: 13
V: TRBV19
size: NA
CDR3: ASSIIQGSNQPQH

length: 13
V: TRBV6-5
size: NA
CDR3: ASSYAGTGQNEQF

length: 12
V: TRBV28
size: NA
CDR3: ASRYQGLSSEQY

length: 11
V: TRBV7-3
size: few
CDR3: ASSSTGNTEAF

length: 11
V: TRBV6-5
size: once
CDR3: ASSYQGPETQY

length: 13
V: TRBV4-2
size: few
CDR3: ASSQGSSVDYEQY

length: 14
V: TRBV5-1
size: NA
CDR3: ASSLVPNSGANVLT

length: 11
V: TRBV27
size: few
CDR3: ASSLGGYQPQH

length: 14
V: TRBV19
size: NA
CDR3: ASSMTQGRGSGELF

length: 12
V: TRBV19
size: NA
CDR3: ASSIGQGNTEAF

length: 13
V: TRBV9
size: NA
CDR3: ASSVLGTGASGYT

length: 15
V: TRBV7-8
size: NA
CDR3: ASSTGLAGISNQPQH

length: 13
V: TRBV20-1
size: NA
CDR3: SASPRTSGQETQY

length: 17
V: TRBV7-6
size: NA
CDR3: ASSSGLAGGPANTGELF